The clone carrying this TCR beta chain has just one count. Its antigen is undetermined. These data are taken from a study of T cell responses to AZD1222 COVID-19 vaccine. General study results and limits: Clonal diversity was possibly underestimated, and the donors were mostly white British, with more females. Scientists sampled the repertoires only once the peak T cell response had passed. Only six or seven AZD1222 recipients were seropositive at baseline.

Sequencing was performed with immunoSEQ multiplex PCR; in TCRdb, only in-frame clones are kept and a portion is missing. The table has approximately 150,000 clones, less than 95% seen once. CDR3 length equals 15 residues. The germline V gene has CDR1 MGHRA and CDR2 YSYEKL. V was clipped by 0 bases and J by 0 bases, with 7 bases between them. The clonotype comes from an adult in good health. This sequence joins TRBV4-1 and TRBJ2-3, with no clear D. The source was peripheral blood, collected on day 0 of AZD1222 vaccination. CDR3 protein: CASSQEGFSTDTQYF. The CDR3 DNA follows: TGCGCCAGCAGCCAAGAGGGTTTTAGCACAGATACGCAGTATTTT.